These T cell receptor beta chains were read from a single sample in a study of T cells in Graves' hyperthyroidism and ophthalmopathy. TCRdb redid the calling of the multiplex PCR reads with MiXCR, one entry per CDR3 protein. The sample holds under 700,000 distinct CDR3 sequences, over 15% seen once. The sequenced material came from blood. These TCRs come from a woman under 30 with Graves' hyperthyroidism. The CDR3 runs from the conserved cysteine through the conserved F or W. The D gene is left open where the match is weak. A clone size is listed for some rows: how often the clone was seen (once, few, many), or a class if it is expanded.

size	D	V	J	CDR3	DNA
few	.	TRBV28	TRBJ1-4	CASSLGSGEKLFF	TGTGCCAGCAGTTTAGGCTCCGGGGAAAAACTGTTTTTT
few	TRBD1	TRBV15	TRBJ2-2	CATSRDSDRGLNTGELFF	TGTGCCACCAGCAGAGATTCGGACAGGGGGCTGAACACCGGGGAGCTGTTTTTT
.	TRBD1	TRBV2	TRBJ2-7	CASGRQGVSYEQYF	TGTGCCAGCGGTAGGCAGGGGGTATCCTACGAGCAGTACTTC
many	TRBD1	TRBV3-1	TRBJ2-1	CASSQGTGSLNEQFF	TGTGCCAGCAGCCAAGGGACAGGGTCACTGAATGAGCAGTTCTTC
few	TRBD2	TRBV18	TRBJ2-7	CASSQGLAGGHRYEQYF	TGTGCCAGCTCTCAAGGACTAGCGGGAGGCCATAGGTACGAGCAGTACTTC
many	.	TRBV7-2	TRBJ2-6	CASSPPGGANVLTF	TGTGCCAGCAGCCCCCCGGGTGGGGCCAACGTCCTGACTTTC
many	.	TRBV6-8	TRBJ2-1	CASSYSQGVGYNEQFF	TGTGCCAGCAGTTACTCGCAGGGTGTCGGCTACAATGAGCAGTTCTTC
many	TRBD1	TRBV27	TRBJ2-7	CASSPGTGGGYEQYF	TGTGCCAGCAGTCCTGGGACAGGGGGCGGCTACGAGCAGTACTTC
.	.	TRBV5-1	TRBJ1-3	CASSFSGFGNTIYF	TGCGCCAGCAGCTTTTCGGGCTTCGGAAACACCATATATTTT
few	TRBD2	TRBV25-1	TRBJ2-1	CASSAAGTRFDNEQFF	TGTGCCAGCAGTGCCGCCGGGACTAGATTTGACAATGAGCAGTTCTTC
.	TRBD2	TRBV6-2/TRBV6-3	TRBJ2-7	CASISTSGRVHEQYF	TGTGCCAGCATCTCGACTAGCGGGAGGGTCCACGAGCAGTACTTC
.	TRBD1	TRBV12-3/TRBV12-4	TRBJ2-2	CASSQWPVGQGYTGELFF	TGTGCCAGCAGCCAGTGGCCCGTGGGACAGGGATACACCGGGGAGCTGTTTTTT
.	.	TRBV5-1	TRBJ2-5	CASSLEPPQETQYF	TGCGCCAGCAGCTTGGAACCGCCCCAAGAGACCCAGTACTTC
many	.	TRBV4-3	TRBJ1-5	CASSQAAHSNQPQHF	TGCGCCAGCAGCCAAGCAGCTCATAGCAATCAGCCCCAGCATTTT
many	TRBD1	TRBV7-9	TRBJ1-1	CASSLSDREAFF	TGTGCCAGCAGCTTATCGGACAGGGAAGCTTTCTTT
few	.	TRBV4-3	TRBJ2-7	CASSLAQSTYEQYF	TGCGCCAGCAGCCTCGCCCAGTCGACCTACGAGCAGTACTTC
few	.	TRBV20-1	TRBJ2-3	CSARGTRWELTDTQYF	TGCAGTGCTAGAGGGACCCGATGGGAGTTAACAGATACGCAGTATTTT
few	TRBD2	TRBV29-1	TRBJ2-1	CSAAGVLRTSGAGKRLPSYNEQFF	TGCAGCGCAGCGGGGGTTTTGAGGACTAGCGGGGCCGGAAAGCGGCTCCCCTCCTACAATGAGCAGTTCTTC
few	TRBD2	TRBV3-1	TRBJ2-7	CASGGLAGGMYEQYF	TGTGCCAGCGGGGGTCTAGCGGGAGGGATGTACGAGCAGTACTTC
many	.	TRBV6-1	TRBJ1-5	CASRPREGNQPQHF	TGTGCCAGCAGGCCCCGGGAGGGCAATCAGCCCCAGCATTTT
few	.	TRBV7-9	TRBJ2-7	CASGDLYEQYF	TGTGCCAGCGGGGACCTTTACGAGCAGTACTTC
.	TRBD1	TRBV20-1	TRBJ1-5	CSAWFARGDGNQPQHF	TGCAGTGCATGGTTCGCCAGGGGGGACGGCAATCAGCCCCAGCATTTT
few	TRBD2	TRBV6-1	TRBJ2-1	CASSEERLAGTHEQFF	TGTGCCAGCAGTGAAGAGAGACTAGCGGGGACCCATGAGCAGTTCTTC
many	.	TRBV19	TRBJ1-1	CASTPRTAVTEAFF	TGTGCCAGTACTCCACGGACAGCGGTCACTGAAGCTTTCTTT
few	.	TRBV29-1	TRBJ1-1	CSPPARGNTEAFF	TGCAGCCCCCCCGCCCGGGGGAACACTGAAGCTTTCTTT